This entry lists 27 T cell receptor beta chains sequenced from one sample in a study of blood T cell repertoires in COVID-19. The data were produced by immunoSEQ multiplex PCR, yet TCRdb's version contains in-frame clones alone and is incomplete. Of around 160,000 clones listed, roughly 90% are singletons. Input material: PBMCs or T cells enriched from blood (not recorded which). The source of these receptors is a woman between 25 and 40 years old with acute COVID-19.

In this sample, this clone turned up a few times. This chain connects TRBV6-5 to TRBJ2-7, with D uncertain. From germline, CDR1 is MNHEY and CDR2 SVGAGI. The CDR3 runs to 12 residues. Between the trimmed V and J ends, which lost 5 bases and 4 bases, there was a span of 9 bases. CDR3 DNA: TGTGCCAGCAGTAATGGCCAATACGAGCAGTACTTC. Residues: CASSNGQYEQYF.

J is TRBJ1-2 and V is TRBV6-1; 12 bases align to TRBD1. V was clipped by 2 bases and J by 3 bases; unmatched bases: 4. The germline V gene encodes CDR1 MNHNS and CDR2 SASEGT. The CDR3 has 16 amino acids. The CDR3 here is CASSEIGTGGHYGYTF. The CDR3 DNA is TGTGCCAGCAGTGAAATCGGGACAGGGGGCCACTATGGCTACACCTTC.

CDR3 loop: CASRTGLQPQHF. The CDR3 DNA sequence: TGTGCCAGCAGGACAGGACTTCAGCCCCAGCATTTT. V and J are TRBV6-5 and TRBJ1-5; D possibly corresponds to TRBD1 (6 bases). The germline V and J ends were trimmed by 6 bases and 6 bases, with 9 bases remaining between them. Germline CDR1 and CDR2: MNHEY and SVGAGI. The CDR3 contains 12 residues.

V gene TRBV5-1 combines with J gene TRBJ2-7; a weak D match, TRBD1 (5 bases). The ends were cut back, 4 bases at V and 3 bases at J, with 14 bases in the middle. CDR3 length: 14 amino acids. Per the germline V gene, CDR1 is SGHRS and CDR2 is YFSETQ. In DNA form, the CDR3 reads TGCGCCAGCAGCACTATTCCAGGGAACTACGAGCAGTACTTC. This codes for CASSTIPGNYEQYF.

The rearrangement uses TRBV10-3 and TRBJ2-7, with D tentatively TRBD2 (6 bases). The CDR3 contains 12 residues. Per germline, CDR1 ENHRY and CDR2 SYGVKD. Trimming left V 6 bases short and J 2 bases short, with 8 bases between. The CDR3 region has the DNA TGTGCCATCAGGTCTAGCGCCTACGAGCAGTACTTC. Its protein product is CAIRSSAYEQYF.

V is TRBV7-2 and J is TRBJ2-5, with TRBD2 matching 10 bases. V dropped 1 base and J dropped 4; count of bases not matched to a gene: 12. The CDR3 sequence is 18 residues long. From germline, CDR1 is SGHTA and CDR2 FQGNSA. CDR3 DNA: TGTGCCAGCAGCTTAGAGGATTGGTGGTCTAGCGGGAGAGAGACCCAGTACTTC. It yields the protein CASSLEDWWSSGRETQYF.

The chain has TRBV9 and TRBJ2-1; 11 bases agree with TRBD2. Losses at the gene ends were 3 bases for V and 6 bases for J; bases not matched to a gene: 5. This CDR3 region has 15 residues. The germline V gene encodes CDR1 SGDLS and CDR2 YYNGEE. CDR3 sequence: CASSALAGEINEQFF. In nucleotides, the CDR3 is TGTGCCAGCAGCGCACTAGCGGGAGAAATCAATGAGCAGTTCTTC. The full variable domain, in which reference TRBV9 and TRBJ2-1 provide the parts outside the CDR3, is DSGVTQTPKHLITATGQRVTLRCSPRSGDLSVYWYQQSLDQGLQFLIQYYNGEERAKGNILERFSAQQFPDLHSELNLSSLELGDSALYFCASSALAGEINEQFFGPGTRLTVL.

The chain joins TRBV19 to TRBJ2-7; 7 bases align to TRBD1. The CDR3 runs to 15 residues. V dropped 6 bases and J dropped 2; count of bases not matched to a gene: 10. Germline values: CDR1 LNHDA, CDR2 SQIVND (reference sequence). In DNA form, the CDR3 reads TGTGCCAGTAGCCGGAGTTCGGGACAGACCTACGAGCAGTACTTC. Translation: CASSRSSGQTYEQYF.

The chain employs TRBV11-3 and TRBJ2-6; TRBD1 matches 9 bases. The length of the CDR3 is 17 residues. V was clipped by 5 bases and J by 0 bases; unmatched bases: 5. Germline V gene data show CDR1 as SGHNT and CDR2 as YENEEA. This CDR3 reads CASSAGTGSSGANVLTF. In DNA form, the CDR3 reads TGTGCCAGCAGCGCCGGGACAGGGTCCTCTGGGGCCAACGTCCTGACTTTC.

This chain connects TRBV7-9 to TRBJ2-5; 7 bases agree with TRBD1. CDR3 length equals 14 residues. Germline-derived CDR1 and CDR2 are SEHNR and FQNEAQ (reference sequence). Trimming at V came to 5 bases and at J to 1 base, leaving 4 bases not matched to a gene. The CDR3 DNA sequence: TGTGCCAGCAGCCCAGGGACAGCCCAAGAGACCCAGTACTTC. Translation: CASSPGTAQETQYF.

The gene calls are TRBV2 and TRBJ1-1; 9 bases are a match to TRBD1. The CDR3 is 15 residues long. V shed 6 bases and J 4 bases; nucleotides not matched to a gene: 9. Germline V lookup: CDR1 SNHLY, CDR2 FYNNEI. CDR3 residues: CASRKTGGGGTEAFF. CDR3 nucleotides: TGTGCCAGCAGGAAAACAGGGGGCGGGGGCACTGAAGCTTTCTTT.

This chain uses TRBV6-4 with TRBJ2-2; 7 nucleotides agree with TRBD2. V shed 5 bases and J 2 bases; nucleotides not matched to a gene: 2. Germline V gene data show CDR1 as MRHNA and CDR2 as SNTAGT. CDR3 length: 14 residues. The chain's CDR3 is CASSRDYNTGELFF. The CDR3 DNA reads TGTGCCAGCAGTCGGGACTACAACACCGGGGAGCTGTTTTTT.

The rearrangement uses TRBV30 and TRBJ2-7; 8 nucleotides line up with TRBD2. This CDR3 has 13 amino acids. Trimming took 5 bases from V and 0 from J; bases not matched to a gene: 3. Per germline, CDR1 GTSNPN and CDR2 SVGIG (reference sequence). CDR3 amino acids: CAWGTSGSYEQYF. For the CDR3, the DNA is TGTGCCTGGGGCACTAGCGGCTCCTACGAGCAGTACTTC.

The chain combines TRBV30 with TRBJ1-2, with 10 positions matching TRBD1. Germline assignment: CDR1 GTSNPN and CDR2 SVGIG (reference sequence). V trimming: 7 bases; J trimming: 0 bases; junction bases outside the gene matches: 17. This CDR3 has 18 amino acids. The CDR3 region is CASLRQGAHRLTNYGYTF. The CDR3 DNA is TGTGCCTCCCTCCGACAGGGGGCTCACCGCCTCACTAACTATGGCTACACCTTC.

The chain joins TRBV27 to TRBJ1-2, with TRBD1 as a possible D gene (5 bases). V shed 0 bases and J shed 7 bases, with 12 bases lying between them. The CDR3 covers 14 residues. CDR1 and CDR2 from the germline V gene are MNHEY and SMNVEV (reference sequence). CDR3 region: CASSLSRQGGGYTF. The CDR3 nucleotides are TGTGCCAGCAGTTTATCGAGGCAGGGAGGTGGCTACACCTTC.

This CDR3 is CASSHGREGMEQYF. CDR3 DNA sequence: TGTGCCAGCAGCCACGGCCGGGAGGGGATGGAGCAGTACTTC. The rearrangement uses TRBV11-3 and TRBJ2-7; 8 nucleotides agree with TRBD2. The CDR3 contains 14 residues. With V trimmed by 5 bases and J by 7 bases, 10 bases remained unmatched. Germline lookup yields CDR1 SGHNT and CDR2 YENEEA.

The V call is TRBV2, the J call TRBJ2-3; 7 bases map to TRBD1. Germline V lookup: CDR1 SNHLY, CDR2 FYNNEI. The CDR3 is 16 amino acids. The trim removed 6 bases at V and 0 bases at J, leaving 9 bases unmatched. The CDR3: CASSPGQTTSTDTQYF. As DNA, the CDR3 is TGTGCCAGCAGCCCGGGACAGACGACTAGCACAGATACGCAGTATTTT.

The V gene is TRBV19, the J gene TRBJ2-6; 8 bases fit TRBD1. From germline, CDR1 is LNHDA and CDR2 SQIVND (reference sequence). V lost 9 bases and J lost 2; bases outside the gene matches: 3. The CDR3 totals 14 residues. The CDR3 reads CASQDRAGANVLTF. CDR3 in DNA: TGTGCCAGCCAGGACAGGGCTGGGGCCAACGTCCTGACTTTC. Together with reference TRBV19 and TRBJ2-6, the CDR3 gives the full variable domain: DGGITQSPKYLFRKEGQNVTLSCEQNLNHDAMYWYRQDPGQGLRLIYYSQIVNDFQKGDIAEGYSVSREKKESFPLTVTSAQKNPTAFYLCASQDRAGANVLTFGAGSRLTVL.

This CDR3 reads CASSLPLTGTGDSPLHF. The CDR3 nucleotides read TGTGCCAGCAGTTTACCCCTCACCGGGACAGGGGACTCACCCCTCCACTTT. The rearrangement links TRBV28 to TRBJ1-6; 10 bases match TRBD1. This CDR3 has 17 residues. CDR1 and CDR2 (germline): MDHEN, SYDVKM. J gave up 10 bases and V 2 bases, and 11 bases lay outside the gene matches.

This clone showed up just once. The V gene is TRBV7-8, the J gene TRBJ1-2, with unresolved D. This CDR3 spans 15 amino acids. The germline CDR1 and CDR2 sequences are SGHVS and FQNEAQ. With 1 base removed from V and 0 bases from J, the gap between germline ends came to 9 bases. The CDR3 coding sequence is TGTGCCAGCAGCTTAGGAAGAGTCACTAACTATGGCTACACCTTC. Residues: CASSLGRVTNYGYTF. Full variable domain (rest looked up from reference TRBV7-8 and TRBJ1-2): GAGVSQSPRYKVAKRGQDVALRCDPISGHVSLFWYQQALGQGPEFLTYFQNEAQLDKSGLPSDRFFAERPEGSVSTLKIQRTQQEDSAVYLCASSLGRVTNYGYTFGSGTRLTVV.

The J gene is TRBJ1-5, the V gene TRBV7-9; 12 bases match TRBD1. Losses at the gene ends were 6 bases for V and 6 bases for J; bases not matched to a gene: 6. Germline V gene data show CDR1 as SEHNR and CDR2 as FQNEAQ (reference sequence). The CDR3 is made up of 15 amino acids. As DNA, the CDR3 is TGTGCCAGCAGTCGGGGACAGGGGGCTAGTCAGCCCCAGCATTTT. Amino acids: CASSRGQGASQPQHF.

The V and J genes are TRBV19 and TRBJ2-1; TRBD2 matches at 9 bases. V shed 5 bases and J 1 base; nucleotides not matched to a gene: 9. In germline, CDR1 is LNHDA, CDR2 SQIVND (reference sequence). The CDR3 extends over 17 amino acids. The CDR3 region is CASSAHLAGGSYNEQFF. The CDR3 DNA reads TGTGCCAGTAGTGCACACCTCGCGGGAGGGTCCTACAATGAGCAGTTCTTC.

The V gene is TRBV12-3 or TRBV12-4, the J gene TRBJ1-1, with D uncertain. CDR3 size: 12 residues. Deletions cut 7 bases from V and 2 bases from J, with 8 bases between. CDR3 in amino acids: CASTLRNTEAFF. For the CDR3, the DNA is TGTGCCAGCACCCTAAGAAACACTGAAGCTTTCTTT.

A few counts support this clone. V is TRBV28 and J is TRBJ2-5, with 13 bases aligning to TRBD2. The junction had 10 bases not matched to a gene; V was cut back by 4 bases and J by 5 bases. CDR1 is MDHEN and CDR2 is SYDVKM in the germline V gene. The CDR3 contains 17 residues. The CDR3 DNA follows: TGTGCCAGCAGTTCCCTTGGACTAGCGGGAGAGGGGGAGACCCAGTACTTC. It codes for CASSSLGLAGEGETQYF.

This clone came up a few times. The chain carries TRBV6-2 or TRBV6-3 and TRBJ2-3; 11 bases are a match to TRBD2. Germline CDR1 reads MNHEY; CDR2 reads SVGEGT. This CDR3 is 15 amino acids long. V shed 5 bases, J shed 2 bases, and the junction held 3 bases outside the gene matches. CDR3 amino acids: CASSRLAGITDTQYF. In DNA form, the CDR3 reads TGTGCCAGCAGTCGACTAGCGGGGATCACAGATACGCAGTATTTT.

The CDR3 is CASSFRDLGKYGYTF. The CDR3 DNA sequence: TGTGCCAGCAGCTTCCGGGACTTGGGAAAATATGGCTACACCTTC. The rearrangement links TRBV5-4 to TRBJ1-2; a weak D match, TRBD1 (5 bases). V lost 2 bases and J 5 bases, leaving 16 bases between the germline ends. The CDR3 extends over 15 amino acids. CDR1 and CDR2 (germline): SGHNT, YYREEE (reference sequence).

The chain carries TRBV27 and TRBJ1-1, with 7 bases fitting TRBD1. Germline V gene data show CDR1 as MNHEY and CDR2 as SMNVEV (reference sequence). The CDR3 has 16 residues. V lost 1 base to trimming and J lost 4 bases; unmatched junction nucleotides: 9. The CDR3 region is CASSLFLGGAGTEAFF. CDR3 in DNA: TGTGCCAGCAGTTTATTCTTAGGGGGCGCGGGCACTGAAGCTTTCTTT.